What follows describes a single T cell receptor (beta chain). The source of the sample is a study of PD-L1 blockade in urothelial cancer. Study as a whole: Twenty-five of the 29 patients were men with bladder-origin urothelial cancer.

Spiking of synthetic TCR analog templates was performed in each PCR. The assay was immunoSEQ multiplex PCR, and TCRdb's table has in-frame clones only and misses some. The sample lists 45,000 to 50,000 clones; about nine tenths were seen once. The CDR3 loop spans 15 amino acids. Germline-derived CDR1 and CDR2 are SGDLS and YYNGEE. V lost 0 bases and J lost 6, with 12 bases in between. Patients had urothelial carcinoma that was locally advanced or metastatic. Samples were collected from each patient before treatment and during treatment. Each patient gave between 1 and 8 of them in total. The sequencing used PBMCs, collected around atezolizumab (anti-PD-L1) treatment. This TCR derives from an older man with urothelial cancer. The chain carries TRBV9 and TRBJ2-2; a weak D match, TRBD1 (6 bases). This CDR3 is CASSVGPQGSGELFF. The CDR3 nucleotides read TGTGCCAGCAGCGTAGGACCTCAGGGGTCCGGGGAGCTGTTTTTT.